The 20 T cell receptor beta chains in this list originate from one sample, sequenced in a study of T cells after yellow fever vaccination (dated by TCRdb to between 2017 and 2020). The library was built by means of 5' RACE. Instrument on record: Illumina NovaSeq 6000. The public reads were reanalyzed by TCRdb: fastp trimming at Q25, MiXCR alignment, in-frame beta chains only. For every CDR3 protein sequence, its rows merge into one entry that carries the most common genes and DNA. The sample table records 300,000 to 400,000 distinct CDR3 sequences; approximately 13% of these occur just once. The ten largest clones take up approximately 3.3% of the sample. What this sample's treatment or condition label stands for: live attenuated yellow fever vaccine strain. This specimen consisted of CD4+ T cells sorted from PBMCs, obtained 15 days after the yellow fever booster vaccination. Receptor source: a man between 18 and 29 years old who received the YFV17D yellow fever vaccine.

For this clonotype: A much larger clone is a single base away; this may be a read error. The rearrangement links TRBV5-1 to TRBJ1-4; D is ambiguous. Germline lookup yields CDR1 SGHRS and CDR2 YFSETQ. The germline V and J ends were trimmed by 0 bases and 3 bases, with 3 bases remaining between them. The CDR3 has 13 residues. The CDR3 sequence is CASSLDPNEKLFF. The CDR3 DNA is TGCGCCAGCAGCTTGGACCCTAATGAAAAACTGTTTTTT.

The sample holds many counts of this clonotype. V and J are TRBV10-3 and TRBJ1-5; D gene uncertain. CDR3 length equals 13 residues. Trimming cost V 2 bases and J 5 bases, with 7 bases left between them. Germline V CDR1 and CDR2: ENHRY, SYGVKD. This CDR3 is CAISEQRDQPQHF. CDR3 sequence (DNA): TGTGCCATCAGTGAGCAAAGAGATCAGCCCCAGCATTTT.

The chain is built from TRBV11-3 and TRBJ2-7; D may match TRBD1 or TRBD2 (5 bases each). The germline V gene has CDR1 SGHNT and CDR2 YENEEA. The germline V and J ends were trimmed by 5 bases and 6 bases, with 14 bases remaining between them. The CDR3 contains 13 residues. Here the CDR3 DNA reads TGTGCCAGCAGCATCGGGACCCACGGCGAGCAGTACTTC. Translation gives CASSIGTHGEQYF.

The rearrangement links TRBV6-2 or TRBV6-3 to TRBJ2-2; 7 bases are a match to TRBD2. Looked up from germline, CDR1 is MNHEY and CDR2 is SVGEGT. J was trimmed by 0 bases and V by 7 bases; bases with no gene match: 11. The CDR3 has 17 amino acids. The CDR3, as DNA: TGTGCCAGCACCCCCCGGGGAGGGGACGCGAACACCGGGGAGCTGTTTTTT. Its protein product is CASTPRGGDANTGELFF.

This chain links TRBV28 with TRBJ1-2; no clear D gene. The length of the CDR3 is 12 residues. CDR1 is MDHEN and CDR2 is SYDVKM in the germline V gene. Trimming took 8 bases from V and 7 from J, leaving 14 bases between them. The CDR3 DNA reads TGTGCCAGCGGGGATCTGGCAGGTGGCTACACCTTC. Protein: CASGDLAGGYTF.

The sample holds a few counts of this clonotype. The chain has TRBV7-2 and TRBJ2-3; perhaps TRBD2 as D (6 bases). Trimming took off 4 bases at V and 4 bases at J, with 18 bases between the two ends. The germline CDR1 and CDR2 sequences are SGHTA and FQGNSA. CDR3 length: 16 amino acids. CDR3: CASSWAAGRVADTQYF. For the CDR3, the DNA is TGTGCCAGCAGCTGGGCCGCGGGGCGCGTCGCAGATACGCAGTATTTT.

V usage is TRBV28 and J usage is TRBJ2-7; 8 positions match TRBD1. Looked up from germline, CDR1 is MDHEN and CDR2 is SYDVKM. The V segment lost 6 bases and the J segment 11 bases; nucleotides outside the gene matches: 6. This CDR3 contains 11 residues. The DNA for the CDR3 is TGTGCCAGCAGCCGCAGGGGGCGAGAGTACGTC. Its translation: CASSRRGREYV.

The V and J genes are TRBV7-8 and TRBJ2-7; TRBD2 is a possible D gene (6 bases). The CDR3 is 14 residues long. V was trimmed by 5 bases and J by 0 bases, leaving 11 bases between them. Germline lookup yields CDR1 SGHVS and CDR2 FQNEAQ. CDR3 amino acids: CASSGGGRSYEQYV. The CDR3 DNA reads as TGTGCCAGCAGCGGGGGAGGTCGCTCCTACGAGCAGTACGTC.

This clonotype occurred a few times. The chain combines TRBV27 with TRBJ1-1; D possibly corresponds to TRBD1 (5 bases). The ends were cut back, 7 bases at V and 4 bases at J, with 16 bases in the middle. The CDR3 runs to 14 residues. From germline, CDR1 is MNHEY and CDR2 SMNVEV (reference sequence). The CDR3 loop is CASTLRQGGTEAFF. The CDR3 nucleotides read TGTGCCAGCACCTTGCGTCAGGGAGGCACTGAAGCTTTCTTT.

This rearrangement joins TRBV20-1 to TRBJ2-1; D call uncertain. CDR1 and CDR2 (germline): DFQATT, SNEGSKA (reference sequence). Trimming pared 0 bases from V and 9 bases from J, leaving 12 bases between. The length of the CDR3 is 13 residues. Here the CDR3 DNA reads TGCAGTGCTAGAGATCCGGGCCCCGCTGAGCAGTTCTTC. This encodes CSARDPGPAEQFF.

CDR3 coding DNA: TGTGCCAGCAGGATTACTAGCGGGGATGCCTACGAGCAGTACTTC. It translates to CASRITSGDAYEQYF. The chain has TRBV6-2 or TRBV6-3 and TRBJ2-7; 10 bases agree with TRBD2. Germline CDR1 reads MNHEY; CDR2 reads SVGEGT. The V gene end was trimmed by 6 bases and the J gene end by 2 bases; junction bases not matched to a gene: 7. The CDR3 has 15 residues.

V gene TRBV20-1 combines with J gene TRBJ2-1, with TRBD1 as a possible D gene (5 bases). The CDR3 runs to 15 residues. Germline V gives CDR1 DFQATT, CDR2 SNEGSKA (reference sequence). Trimming took off 3 bases at V and 0 bases at J, with 12 bases between the two ends. The CDR3 loop is CSARVGPSSYNEQFF. CDR3 nucleotide sequence: TGCAGTGCTAGGGTGGGGCCGAGCTCCTACAATGAGCAGTTCTTC.

This clonotype came up a few times. The J gene is TRBJ2-5, the V gene TRBV27; no clear D gene. The germline gives CDR1 MNHEY, CDR2 SMNVEV (reference sequence). The ends were cut back, 2 bases at V and 4 bases at J, with 8 bases in the middle. CDR3 size: 13 residues. The CDR3 protein is CASSLRPGETQYF. CDR3 DNA: TGTGCCAGCAGTTTAAGGCCGGGAGAGACCCAGTACTTC.

This clonotype turned up a few times. The chain employs TRBV4-2 and TRBJ2-1, with 7 bases fitting TRBD1. The V segment lost 2 bases and the J segment 7 bases; nucleotides outside the gene matches: 11. The germline V gene encodes CDR1 LGHNA and CDR2 YNFKEQ. CDR3 length: 16 residues. CDR3 bases: TGTGCCAGCAGCCAAAGATCCGACAGGGCCCAAAATGAGCAGTTCTTC. This codes for CASSQRSDRAQNEQFF.

The rearrangement joins TRBV18 to TRBJ2-6, with D uncertain. The V end was cut by 1 base, the J end by 4 bases, with 8 bases between. Germline CDR1 reads KGHSH; CDR2 reads LQKENI. This CDR3 has 15 residues. CDR3 loop: CASSPQSAGANVLTF. In DNA form, the CDR3 reads TGTGCCAGCTCACCACAGTCGGCGGGGGCCAACGTCCTGACTTTC.

The rearrangement links TRBV4-2 to TRBJ1-3; 7 bases agree with TRBD1. The V and J ends lost 0 bases and 2 bases, in that order; junction bases with no gene match: 7. The germline gives CDR1 LGHNA, CDR2 YNFKEQ. The CDR3 has 17 residues. The CDR3 sequence is CASSQDRRQGAGNTIYF. The DNA for the CDR3 is TGTGCCAGCAGCCAAGATAGGAGACAGGGAGCTGGAAACACCATATATTTT.

This clonotype occurred a few times. DNA for the CDR3: TGTGCCAGCAGACCAACAGGGGGGGACTATGGCTACACCTTC. Amino acids: CASRPTGGDYGYTF. This chain joins TRBV28 and TRBJ1-2; 8 bases map to TRBD1. V was clipped by 6 bases and J by 3 bases; unmatched bases: 6. The germline V gene has CDR1 MDHEN and CDR2 SYDVKM. The CDR3 is made up of 14 amino acids.

The CDR3 DNA follows: TGTGCCACCAGTCCGACAGGTTATAACTATGGCTACACCTTC. Translating it yields CATSPTGYNYGYTF. The chain carries TRBV24-1 and TRBJ1-2, with a weak D call TRBD1 (6 bases). The length of the CDR3 is 14 residues. The V and J ends lost 6 bases and 1 base respectively, with 11 bases between them. Germline CDR1 KGHDR, CDR2 SFDVKD.

This clonotype was seen at least ten times. V and J are TRBV9 and TRBJ2-5, with 9 nucleotides matching TRBD2. There are 15 residues in the CDR3. Trimming removed 3 bases from V and 5 bases from J; junction bases left unmatched: 8. Germline-derived CDR1 and CDR2 are SGDLS and YYNGEE. The CDR3 sequence: CASSAGLAGDETQYF. Written as DNA, the CDR3 is TGTGCCAGCAGCGCGGGTTTAGCGGGGGATGAGACCCAGTACTTC.

The rearrangement joins TRBV20-1 to TRBJ1-1; D gene ambiguous. The CDR3 totals 12 residues. The germline V gene encodes CDR1 DFQATT and CDR2 SNEGSKA (reference sequence). V was clipped by 1 base and J by 3 bases, with 6 bases between them. The CDR3 loop is CSARGHDTEAFF. The CDR3 coding sequence is TGCAGTGCTAGAGGCCACGACACTGAAGCTTTCTTT.